This T cell receptor (beta chain) was obtained from a study of shared clonotypes between healthy human individuals (dated by TCRdb to the early 2020s). In the study overall: A couple of women and a few men aged 18 to 49 years were included in the cohort. Blood TCR repertoires of roughly five healthy adults were deeply sequenced to estimate repertoire size and the extent of clonotype sharing between individuals. Leukapheresis yielded between about 0.94 and 8.9 billion PBMCs per donor. For each donor, CD4 naive and CD4 memory were each run on three plates, CD8 naive on two plates, and CD8 memory on one plate. Libraries were prepared and TCR repertoires were sequenced by different laboratories using diverse techniques, in order to increase sequencing depth and limit assay-specific biases.

Using the deep immunoSEQ assay, TCR CDR3 regions were amplified from genomic DNA by multiplex PCR. For each cell subset, the extracted genomic DNA was distributed evenly across all wells of several immunoSEQ 96-well plates, and each plate served as one replicate. For sorted subsets, 150 to 250 ng genomic DNA, equal to some 30,000 T cell genomes, was loaded into each replicate PCR. The purified libraries were quantified using a Qubit 3.0 fluorometer, sized with a Bioanalyzer 2100, and then quantified again using the KAPA Library Quantification kit. Each immunoSEQ 96-well plate was sequenced on its own single-read 150-cycle Illumina NextSeq 550 flow cell. The published analysis was carried out like this. Because the immunoSEQ output included only junctional sequences and no quality scores, the filtering could not be the same as the filtering used for full-length reads. Sequences were annotated with PyIR, a Python wrapper for IgBLAST v1.9, using IMGT germline references to assign V/J genes and CDR3. Reads were removed for weak V/J assignments (E-value above 1e-6), missing CDR3, stop codons, out-of-frame junctions, or ambiguous translated residues. V3J clonotypes were defined as sequences sharing the same inferred V gene, J gene, and CDR3 amino acid sequence. To compute the percentage overlap between repertoires, the number of shared unique clonotypes was divided by the size of the smaller repertoire. Three approaches were used to assess repertoire richness: RTK rarefaction, the Chao1 estimator, and Recon v2.1 estimates of unobserved clonotypes. For all TCRbeta clonotypes obtained by the gDNA method from a handful of donors, generation probabilities were computed with OLGA. TCRdb mirrors the immuneACCESS table, restricted to in-frame sequences. Some clones are absent from its copies; in checked studies, under half trace to an unresolved V gene, and the reason for the others is unknown. V, J and clone size are taken as reported in that table, and D and trimming were inferred from the DNA itself. The sample table contains some 2,500,000 clones; only one count was recorded for roughly 93% of them. The ten largest clones add up to 0.35% to 0.45% of the sample.

This clone was observed once. The antigen this receptor binds is unknown. Qualities for individual bases were not recorded, and no much larger clone is one base off. What the study reported, not specific to this receptor: Pairwise subsampling led to the expectation that sequencing depth would affect the degree of clonotype sharing among donors. Across four donors, roughly 5% of naive CD4, over 3% of naive CD8, under 2.5% of memory CD4, and approximately 0.4% of memory CD8 clonotypes were shared. Only blood was sampled, and tissue TCR repertoires likely differ from those in blood. Naive subsets generally had larger estimated clonotype richness than memory subsets. Higher generation probabilities were observed for clonotypes shared by all four sorted-subset donors than for non-shared clonotypes. The genetic and exposure-history diversity represented was limited by the small number of donors. Incomplete sequencing was indicated by rarefaction of sorted-subset datasets, despite the large sequencing depth.

Donors were healthy HIV-negative adults with no recently reported acute infections or vaccinations. Every donor was a Caucasian adult living in Nashville, Tennessee, USA. Magnetic negative selection was used to enrich CD4+ T cells, after which naive cells were positively selected on CD45RA and the negative fraction became the memory subset. Blood was collected by leukapheresis, and PBMCs were isolated by Ficoll-Histopaque density gradient centrifugation and then cryopreserved in liquid nitrogen vapor phase. Analytical flow cytometry was used to check the purity and quantity of every magnetically sorted T cell population. Genomic DNA was isolated from every sorted fraction and measured by UV absorbance on a Nanodrop 2000c. CDR1 MDHEN and CDR2 SYDVKM were looked up in the germline V gene. The CDR3 has 17 amino acids, counting the end cysteine and phenylalanine. CDR3 DNA is the only sequence kept; it has 51 bases, read in frame from the first base. Here V drops 2 bases and J drops 2 bases, and the junction holds 6 bases not matched to any gene.

The clonotype originates from a man aged 18-30 years in good health. Some clones in this sample may be carry-over from other donors' samples. The source material was naive CD4+ T cells from PBMCs. Interpreted using the paper, the cell subset or site label stands for: CD45RA+ positively selected. The chain links TRBV28 with TRBJ2-6, with TRBD1 identical over 7 junction bases. CDR3 reads: CASSLQLGGPGANVLTF. The nucleotide sequence reads as follows: TGTGCCAGCAGTTTACAGTTAGGGGGCCCTGGGGCCAACGTCCTGACTTTC.